This T cell receptor beta chain was sequenced for a study of PD-1 blockade in mismatch repair-deficient tumors. Turning to the study itself: Patients had about 13 mismatch repair-deficient cancer types and were previously treated and progressing.

The CDR3 is made up of 19 amino acids. The germline gives CDR1 MDHEN, CDR2 SYDVKM. The trim removed 5 bases at V and 6 bases at J, leaving 25 bases unmatched. The repertoire was sequenced with immunoSEQ multiplex PCR; TCRdb's copy has only in-frame clones and lacks some. The sample carries about 14,000 clones, under 90% recorded once. The time point was: 10-day in vitro stimulation with candidate neoantigen peptide 4. Mismatch repair deficiency was confirmed in all patients, by PCR or immunohistochemistry. A remark on this clone: Its antigen is unidentified.

The chain couples TRBV28 to TRBJ2-7; 7 bases fit TRBD1. The sample was cells cultured in vitro, taken from a patient treated with pembrolizumab. The TCR sequence derives from an adult with mismatch repair-deficient cancer. The CDR3 coding sequence is TGTGCCAGCAGTCCCCCTCGGGACAGCCTACGAGCGTACCGGACCGAGCAGTACTTC. It translates to CASSPPRDSLRAYRTEQYF.